This passage covers 2 T cell receptor beta chains from one sample sequenced in a study of beta chain features in type 1 diabetes. Antigens of these TCRs are unknown. General observations from the study: TCRB CDR3 length was moderately but significantly reduced in all four CD4+ subsets of Type 1 diabetes patients.

As every portion of the isolated RNA was reverse transcribed, the sequencing read expressed TCRB transcripts. Sequenced by immunoSEQ multiplex PCR; TCRdb stores in-frame clones only, minus some. This table holds roughly 300,000 clones, roughly an eighth found once. The source material was naive CD4+ T cells from blood. These receptors originate from a man in his thirties or forties with type 1 diabetes.

The rearrangement links TRBV28 to TRBJ1-1, with D unclear. Germline V gene data show CDR1 as MDHEN and CDR2 as SYDVKM. CDR3 length equals 11 residues. Trimming shortened V by 3 bases and J by 7 bases, and 6 bases separated the two germline ends. The CDR3 DNA sequence: TGTGCCAGCAGTTTCCCAGGTGAAGCTTTCTTT. Translated: CASSFPGEAFF.

The rearrangement joins TRBV4-2 to TRBJ2-1, with a possible D match to TRBD2 (5 bases). CDR3 size: 13 residues. V was pared by 2 bases and J by 8 bases, with 10 bases between. Germline-derived CDR1 and CDR2 are LGHNA and YNFKEQ. Written as DNA, the CDR3 is TGTGCCAGCAGCCAAAGGACTGTCGATGAGCAGTTCTTC. Encoded protein: CASSQRTVDEQFF.